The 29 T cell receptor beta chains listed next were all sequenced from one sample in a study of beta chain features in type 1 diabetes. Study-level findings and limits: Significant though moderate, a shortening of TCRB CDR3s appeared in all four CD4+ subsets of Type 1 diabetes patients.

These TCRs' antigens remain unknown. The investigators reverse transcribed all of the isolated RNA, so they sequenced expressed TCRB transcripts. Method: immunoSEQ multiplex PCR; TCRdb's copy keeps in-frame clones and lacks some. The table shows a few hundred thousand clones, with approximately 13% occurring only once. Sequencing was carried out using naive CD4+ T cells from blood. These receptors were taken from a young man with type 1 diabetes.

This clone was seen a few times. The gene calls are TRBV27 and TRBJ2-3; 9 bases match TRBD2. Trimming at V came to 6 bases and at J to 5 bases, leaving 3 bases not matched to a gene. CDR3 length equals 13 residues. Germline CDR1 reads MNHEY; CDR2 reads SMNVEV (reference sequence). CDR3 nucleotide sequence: TGTGCCAGCAGACTAGCGGGCATAGATACGCAGTATTTT. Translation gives CASRLAGIDTQYF.

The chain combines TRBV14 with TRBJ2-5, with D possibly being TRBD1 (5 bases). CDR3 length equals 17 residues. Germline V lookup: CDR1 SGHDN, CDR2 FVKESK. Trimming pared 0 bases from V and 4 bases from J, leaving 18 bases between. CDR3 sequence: CASSQEGVYQGAETQYF. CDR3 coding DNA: TGTGCCAGCAGCCAAGAAGGGGTGTACCAAGGGGCAGAGACCCAGTACTTC.

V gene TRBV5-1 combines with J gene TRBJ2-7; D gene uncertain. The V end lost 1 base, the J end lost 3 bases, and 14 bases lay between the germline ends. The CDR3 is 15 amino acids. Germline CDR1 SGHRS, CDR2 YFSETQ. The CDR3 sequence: CASSLSQVIDYEQYF. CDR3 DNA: TGCGCCAGCAGCTTGAGTCAGGTGATCGACTACGAGCAGTACTTC.

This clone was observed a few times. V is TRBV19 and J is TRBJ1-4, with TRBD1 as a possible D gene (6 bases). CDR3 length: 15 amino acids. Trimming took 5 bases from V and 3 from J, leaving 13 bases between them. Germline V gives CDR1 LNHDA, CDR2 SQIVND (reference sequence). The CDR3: CASSVGGQPNEKLFF. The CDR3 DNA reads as TGTGCCAGTAGTGTTGGGGGACAACCTAATGAAAAACTGTTTTTT.

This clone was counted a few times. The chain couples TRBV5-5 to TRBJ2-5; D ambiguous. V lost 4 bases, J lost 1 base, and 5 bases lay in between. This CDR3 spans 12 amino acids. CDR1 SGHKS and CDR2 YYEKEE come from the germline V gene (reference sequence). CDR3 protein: CASSLSQETQYF. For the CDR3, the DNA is TGTGCCAGCAGCCTCAGCCAAGAGACCCAGTACTTC.

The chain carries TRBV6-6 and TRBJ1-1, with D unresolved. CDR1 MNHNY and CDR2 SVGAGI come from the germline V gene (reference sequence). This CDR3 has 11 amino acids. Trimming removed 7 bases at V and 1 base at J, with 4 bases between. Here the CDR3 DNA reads TGTGCCAGCAACGGGAACACTGAAGCTTTCTTT. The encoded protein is CASNGNTEAFF.

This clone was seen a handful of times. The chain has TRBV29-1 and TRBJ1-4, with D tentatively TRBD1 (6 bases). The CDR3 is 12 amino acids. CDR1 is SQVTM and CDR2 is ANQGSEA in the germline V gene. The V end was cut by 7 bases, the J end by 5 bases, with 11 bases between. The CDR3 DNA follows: TGCAGCGCACAGGGCCCGAATGAAAAACTGTTTTTT. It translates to CSAQGPNEKLFF.

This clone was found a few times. The CDR3 region has the DNA TGTGCCTGGAGTGGGGGAGGAGGGACTAGCGGGACCTACAATGAGCAGTTCTTC. Its protein product is CAWSGGGGTSGTYNEQFF. The chain joins TRBV30 to TRBJ2-1; 13 positions agree with TRBD2. Germline-derived CDR1 and CDR2 are GTSNPN and SVGIG (reference sequence). V was pared by 1 base and J by 2 bases, with 8 bases of the junction left unmatched. CDR3 length: 18 amino acids.

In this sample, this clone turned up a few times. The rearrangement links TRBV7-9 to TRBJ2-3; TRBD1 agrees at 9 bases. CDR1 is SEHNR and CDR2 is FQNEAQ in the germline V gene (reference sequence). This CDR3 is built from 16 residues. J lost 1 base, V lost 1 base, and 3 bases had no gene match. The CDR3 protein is CASSLGGQGGTDTQYF. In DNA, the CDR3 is TGTGCCAGCAGCTTAGGGGGACAGGGCGGCACAGATACGCAGTATTTT. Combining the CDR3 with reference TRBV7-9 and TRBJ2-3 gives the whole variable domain DTGVSQNPRHKITKRGQNVTFRCDPISEHNRLYWYRQTLGQGPEFLTYFQNEAQLEKSRLLSDRFSAERPKGSFSTLEIQRTEQGDSAMYLCASSLGGQGGTDTQYFGPGTRLTVL.

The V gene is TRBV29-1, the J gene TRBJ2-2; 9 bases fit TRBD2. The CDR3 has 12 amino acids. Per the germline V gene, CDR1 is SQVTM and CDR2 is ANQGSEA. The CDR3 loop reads CGIIAGAGELFF. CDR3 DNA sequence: TGCGGTATTATAGCGGGAGCCGGGGAGCTGTTTTTT.

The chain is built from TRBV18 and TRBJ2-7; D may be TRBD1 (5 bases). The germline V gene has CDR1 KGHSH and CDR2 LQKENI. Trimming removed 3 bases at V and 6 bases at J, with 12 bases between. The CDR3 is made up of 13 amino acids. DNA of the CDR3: TGTGCCAGCTCACCCTCCGAAGGGGCCGAGCAGTACTTC. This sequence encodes CASSPSEGAEQYF.

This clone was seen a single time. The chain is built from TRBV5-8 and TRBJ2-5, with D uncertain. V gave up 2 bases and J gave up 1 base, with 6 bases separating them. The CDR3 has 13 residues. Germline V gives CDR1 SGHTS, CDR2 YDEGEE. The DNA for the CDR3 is TGTGCCAGCAGCTTTGCTAGCCAAGAGACCCAGTACTTC. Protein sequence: CASSFASQETQYF.

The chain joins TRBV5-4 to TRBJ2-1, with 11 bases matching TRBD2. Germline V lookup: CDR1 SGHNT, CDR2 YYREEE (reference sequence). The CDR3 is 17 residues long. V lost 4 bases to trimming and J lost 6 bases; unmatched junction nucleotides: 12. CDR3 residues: CASSTGTSGSWGNEQFF. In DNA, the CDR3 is TGTGCCAGCAGCACCGGGACTAGCGGTTCCTGGGGCAATGAGCAGTTCTTC.

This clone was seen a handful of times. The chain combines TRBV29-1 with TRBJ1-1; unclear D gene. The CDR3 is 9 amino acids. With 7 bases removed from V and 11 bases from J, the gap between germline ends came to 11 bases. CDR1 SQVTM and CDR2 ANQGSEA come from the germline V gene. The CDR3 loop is CSEGSPAFF. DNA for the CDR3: TGCAGCGAAGGGAGCCCGGCTTTCTTT.

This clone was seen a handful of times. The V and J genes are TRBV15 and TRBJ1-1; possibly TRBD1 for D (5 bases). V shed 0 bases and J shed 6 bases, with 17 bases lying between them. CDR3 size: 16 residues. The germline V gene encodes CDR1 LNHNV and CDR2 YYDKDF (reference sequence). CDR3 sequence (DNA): TGTGCCACCAGCAGAGATGGCAGGGCGGATTTGCCTGAAGCTTTCTTT. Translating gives CATSRDGRADLPEAFF.

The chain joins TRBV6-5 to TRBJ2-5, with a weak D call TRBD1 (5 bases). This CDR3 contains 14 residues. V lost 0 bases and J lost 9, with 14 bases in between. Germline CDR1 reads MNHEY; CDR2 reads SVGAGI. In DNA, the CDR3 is TGTGCCAGCAGTTACTCCGGGCAGGGTTATCCCCAGTACTTC. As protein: CASSYSGQGYPQYF.

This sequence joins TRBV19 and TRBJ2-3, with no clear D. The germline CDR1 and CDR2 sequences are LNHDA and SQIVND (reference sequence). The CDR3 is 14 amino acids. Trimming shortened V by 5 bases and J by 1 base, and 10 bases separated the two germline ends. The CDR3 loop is CASSAVSGTDTQYF. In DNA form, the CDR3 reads TGTGCCAGTAGTGCGGTGAGTGGCACAGATACGCAGTATTTT.

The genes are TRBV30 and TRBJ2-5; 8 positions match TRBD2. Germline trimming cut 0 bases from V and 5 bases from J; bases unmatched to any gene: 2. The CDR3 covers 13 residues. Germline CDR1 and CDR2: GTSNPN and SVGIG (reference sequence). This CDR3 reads CAWSVSGGETQYF. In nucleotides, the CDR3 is TGTGCCTGGAGTGTATCGGGGGGGGAGACCCAGTACTTC.

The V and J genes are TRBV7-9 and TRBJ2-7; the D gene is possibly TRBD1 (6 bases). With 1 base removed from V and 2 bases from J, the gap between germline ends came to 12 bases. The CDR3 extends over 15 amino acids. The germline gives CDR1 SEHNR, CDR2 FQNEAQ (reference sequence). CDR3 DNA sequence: TGTGCCAGCAGCTTAGGTCTGAGGGGGACCTACGAGCAGTACTTC. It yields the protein CASSLGLRGTYEQYF.

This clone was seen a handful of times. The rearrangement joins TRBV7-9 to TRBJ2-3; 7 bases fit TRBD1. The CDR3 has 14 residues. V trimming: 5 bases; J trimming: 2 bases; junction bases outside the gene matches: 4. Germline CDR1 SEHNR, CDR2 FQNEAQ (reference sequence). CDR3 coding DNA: TGTGCCAGCAGCCAGACAGGGCTCACAGATACGCAGTATTTT. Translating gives CASSQTGLTDTQYF.

The chain's CDR3 is CSVRKSGTGELFF. For the CDR3, the DNA is TGCAGCGTTCGAAAATCAGGGACCGGGGAGCTGTTTTTT. The gene calls are TRBV29-1 and TRBJ2-2; D might be TRBD1 (5 bases). Per germline, CDR1 SQVTM and CDR2 ANQGSEA. The V gene lost 5 bases and the J gene lost 5 bases, with 12 bases spanning the gap. This CDR3 is 13 amino acids long.

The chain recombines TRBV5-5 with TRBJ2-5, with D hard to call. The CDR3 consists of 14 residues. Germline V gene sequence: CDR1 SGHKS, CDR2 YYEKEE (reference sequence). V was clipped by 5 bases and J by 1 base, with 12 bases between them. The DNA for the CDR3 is TGTGCCAGCAGTTTAGCTGGTTTCCAAGAGACCCAGTACTTC. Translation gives CASSLAGFQETQYF.

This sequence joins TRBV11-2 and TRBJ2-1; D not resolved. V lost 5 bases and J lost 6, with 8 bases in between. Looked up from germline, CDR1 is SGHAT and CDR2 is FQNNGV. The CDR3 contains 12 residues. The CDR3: CASSPTGNEQFF. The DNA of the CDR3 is TGTGCCAGCAGCCCTACCGGCAATGAGCAGTTCTTC.

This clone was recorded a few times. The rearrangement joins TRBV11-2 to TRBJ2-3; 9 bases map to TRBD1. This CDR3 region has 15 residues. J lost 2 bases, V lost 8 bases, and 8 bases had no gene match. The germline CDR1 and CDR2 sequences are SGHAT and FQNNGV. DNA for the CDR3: TGTGCCAGCGGTGCAGGGGACAGGGTCACAGATACGCAGTATTTT. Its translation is CASGAGDRVTDTQYF.

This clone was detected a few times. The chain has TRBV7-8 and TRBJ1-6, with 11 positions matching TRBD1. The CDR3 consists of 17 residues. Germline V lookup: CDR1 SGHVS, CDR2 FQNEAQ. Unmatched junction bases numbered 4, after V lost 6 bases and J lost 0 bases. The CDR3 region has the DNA TGTGCCAGCAGTGGGACAGGGGGAAGCTCCTATAATTCACCCCTCCACTTT. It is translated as CASSGTGGSSYNSPLHF. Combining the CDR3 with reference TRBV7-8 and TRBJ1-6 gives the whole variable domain GAGVSQSPRYKVAKRGQDVALRCDPISGHVSLFWYQQALGQGPEFLTYFQNEAQLDKSGLPSDRFFAERPEGSVSTLKIQRTQQEDSAVYLCASSGTGGSSYNSPLHFGNGTRLTVT.

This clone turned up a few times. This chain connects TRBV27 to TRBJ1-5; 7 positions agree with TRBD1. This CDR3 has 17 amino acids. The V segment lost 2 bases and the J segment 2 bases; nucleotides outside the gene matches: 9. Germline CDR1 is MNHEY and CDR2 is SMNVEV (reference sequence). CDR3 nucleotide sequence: TGTGCCAGCAGTTTAATCTCTGACAGGGTTGGCAATCAGCCCCAGCATTTT. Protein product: CASSLISDRVGNQPQHF.

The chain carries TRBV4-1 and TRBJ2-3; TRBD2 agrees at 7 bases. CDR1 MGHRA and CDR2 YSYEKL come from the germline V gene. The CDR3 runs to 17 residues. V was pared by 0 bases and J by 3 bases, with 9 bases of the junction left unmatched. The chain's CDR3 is CASSQEGSGSGTDTQYF. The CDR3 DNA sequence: TGCGCCAGCAGCCAAGAAGGGTCCGGTAGCGGGACAGATACGCAGTATTTT.

The CDR3 is CASSPDLNTEAFF. CDR3 DNA: TGTGCCAGCTCACCAGACTTAAACACTGAAGCTTTCTTT. The chain uses TRBV18 and TRBJ1-1; D not certain. The germline V gene has CDR1 KGHSH and CDR2 LQKENI. The V end lost 2 bases, the J end lost 2 bases, and 6 bases lay between the germline ends. The CDR3 is made up of 13 amino acids.

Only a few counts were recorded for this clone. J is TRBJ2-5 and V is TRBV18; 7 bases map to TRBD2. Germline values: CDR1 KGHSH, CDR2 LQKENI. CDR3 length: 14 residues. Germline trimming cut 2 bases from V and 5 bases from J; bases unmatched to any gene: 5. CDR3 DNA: TGTGCCAGCTCACCAGTTGACGGGGGGGAGACCCAGTACTTC. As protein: CASSPVDGGETQYF. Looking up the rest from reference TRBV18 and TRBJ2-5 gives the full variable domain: NAGVMQNPRHLVRRRGQEARLRCSPMKGHSHVYWYRQLPEEGLKFMVYLQKENIIDESGMPKERFSAEFPKEGPSILRIQQVVRGDSAAYFCASSPVDGGETQYFGPGTRLLVL.